This TCR beta chain is from a study of blood T cell repertoires in COVID-19. Losses at the gene ends were 2 bases for V and 5 bases for J; bases not matched to a gene: 10. Germline CDR1 MNHNS, CDR2 SASEGT. CDR3 length: 16 residues. As originally analysed: Amplification with reference gene primers provided the estimates of nucleated cell counts. Using immunoSEQ multiplex PCR, the repertoire was profiled, and TCRdb retains in-frame clones only, with some absent. That table is the source of V, J and clone size, and D and trimming were worked out from the DNA. The sample shows 250,000 to 350,000 clones, 75% to 90% of them seen only once. This clone occurred a few times.

Sequenced material: peripheral blood. The origin of this receptor is a woman aged 60-70 years with acute or convalescent COVID-19. The V and J genes are TRBV6-1 and TRBJ1-2; TRBD1 matches at 8 bases. DNA of the CDR3: TGTGCCAGCAGTGAACCTAGGACAGGGTCACTTTATGGCTACACCTTC. Translating it yields CASSEPRTGSLYGYTF.